This TCR beta chain was profiled in a study of CD8 T cells in ankylosing spondylitis. Study results and limitations: It appeared that ankylosing spondylitis blood was characterized by a TCR beta motif of 8 or 9 highly homologous variants. Reportedly, disease-linked clones are significantly enriched in ankylosing spondylitis patients' matched synovial fluid.

Worth noting for this clonotype: What it recognizes is unknown. A much bigger clone sits one base away, suggesting this may be a read error.

The CDR3 is made up of 16 amino acids. CDR1 and CDR2 from the germline V gene are MGHRA and YSYEKL. Library preparation for TCR beta used quantitative 5'-RACE with molecular barcodes. TCRdb reanalysed the 5' RACE reads using MiXCR and keeps one entry per CDR3 protein. The sample has 200,000 to 250,000 distinct CDR3 sequences; about a quarter are singletons. Material: blood, either unsorted or a sorted T cell fraction (not recorded which). The chain joins TRBV4-1 to TRBJ1-2, with D hard to call. This receptor was taken from a male donor with ankylosing spondylitis or in good health (not recorded which). The DNA for the CDR3 is TGCGCCAGCAGCCAAGATAGGCAGACAATTAACTATGGCTACCCCTTC. This codes for CASSQDRQTINYGYPF.